This T cell receptor (beta chain) was observed in a study of cytomegalovirus exposure and HLA in healthy donors. Nominal health characterized the donors when sampled, though unrecorded immune exposures were likely. Per germline, CDR1 LNHDA and CDR2 SQIVND (reference sequence). V trimming: 0 bases; J trimming: 6 bases; junction bases outside the gene matches: 6. This CDR3 is 16 amino acids long. In the case of this clone: The antigen is not known.

Study-wide results and limits: Previously analyzed data showed that most TCR beta V segments were productive at a frequency of about 87% or about 30%.

The study ran its PCR with 60 Vbeta and 13 Jbeta primers. Sequenced by immunoSEQ multiplex PCR; TCRdb stores in-frame clones only, minus some. The top ten hold 2.5% to 4% of the sample, which has about 82,000 clones, 60% to 80% seen once. The rearrangement joins TRBV19 to TRBJ2-2, with TRBD2 matching 8 bases. The sequence was obtained from a man in his fifties in good health and CMV-seronegative. Sequencing used PBMCs. CDR3 in DNA: TGTGCCAGTAGTATAGATCTCCCCGGGGGGGCCGGGGAGCTGTTTTTT. It specifies CASSIDLPGGAGELFF.